This T cell receptor (beta chain) emerged from a study of blood T cell repertoires in COVID-19. Study-level background: There were acute and convalescent COVID-19 samples, and they came from the United States, Italy and Spain. T cells, B-cell-depleted T cells, or PBMCs supplied cDNA or gDNA.

In the source study's methods: The authors estimated nucleated cell counts from reference gene primer amplification. Here immunoSEQ multiplex PCR was the method, and the copy in TCRdb shows in-frame clones only, minus some. That table furnishes V, J and clone size, whereas the DNA furnished D and trimming. The sample holds some 110,000 clones, roughly four fifths seen once. In germline, CDR1 is SGDLS, CDR2 YYNGEE. This CDR3 has 13 amino acids. Trimming took off 0 bases at V and 7 bases at J, with 10 bases between the two ends. The receptor was isolated from a woman between 65 and 79 years old with acute or convalescent COVID-19. The specimen sequenced was peripheral blood. The gene calls are TRBV9 and TRBJ1-2, with D uncertain. The CDR3 sequence: CASSVVPLGGYTF. As DNA, the CDR3 is TGTGCCAGCAGCGTAGTCCCCCTAGGTGGCTACACCTTC.